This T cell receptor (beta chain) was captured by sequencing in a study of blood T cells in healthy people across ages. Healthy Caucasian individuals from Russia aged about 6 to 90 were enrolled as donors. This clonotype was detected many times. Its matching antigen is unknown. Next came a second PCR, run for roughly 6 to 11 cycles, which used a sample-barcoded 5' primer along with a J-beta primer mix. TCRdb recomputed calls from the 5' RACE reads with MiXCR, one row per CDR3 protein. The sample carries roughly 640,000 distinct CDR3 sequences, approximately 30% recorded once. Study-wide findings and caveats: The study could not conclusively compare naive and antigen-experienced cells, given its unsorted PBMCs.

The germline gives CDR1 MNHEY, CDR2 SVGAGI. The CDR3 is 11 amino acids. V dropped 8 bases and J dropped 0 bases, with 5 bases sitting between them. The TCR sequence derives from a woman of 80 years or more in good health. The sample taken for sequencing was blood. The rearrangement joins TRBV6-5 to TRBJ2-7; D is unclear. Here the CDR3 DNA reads TGTGCCAGCGCCAACTCCTACGAGCAGTACTTC. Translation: CASANSYEQYF.